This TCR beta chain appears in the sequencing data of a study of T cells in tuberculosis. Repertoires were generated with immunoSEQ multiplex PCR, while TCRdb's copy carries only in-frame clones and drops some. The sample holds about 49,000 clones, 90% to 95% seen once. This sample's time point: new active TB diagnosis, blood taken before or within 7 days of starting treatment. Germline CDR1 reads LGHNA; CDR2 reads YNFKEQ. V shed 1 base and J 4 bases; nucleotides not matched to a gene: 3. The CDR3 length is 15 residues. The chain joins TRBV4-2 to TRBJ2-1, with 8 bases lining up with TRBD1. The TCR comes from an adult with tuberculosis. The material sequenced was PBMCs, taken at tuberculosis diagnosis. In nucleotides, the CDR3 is TGTGCCAGCAGCCAAGGGACAGGGTTATACAATGAGCAGTTCTTC. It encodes CASSQGTGLYNEQFF.